This T cell receptor (beta chain) stems from a study of T cells after yellow fever vaccination. Study findings and constraints: A small proportion of clonotypes was detected in both the CD4 and CD8 compartments. Researchers cautioned that FACS-sorted repertoires could harbor abundant clonotypes contaminating from the bulk population.

CDR3 length: 14 residues. Germline CDR1 is MDHEN and CDR2 is SYDVKM. There are a few counts of this clonotype. What it recognizes is unknown. Germline is not matched at one junction end, which may reflect a read error. Using its own MiXCR run on the 5' RACE reads, TCRdb lists one record per CDR3 protein. The sample yields around 550,000 distinct CDR3 sequences, about 19% seen once. This receptor was identified in a man aged 25-45 years who received the YFV17D yellow fever vaccine. The source material was PBMCs, sampled 15 days after the yellow fever booster vaccination. The gene calls are TRBV28 and TRBJ1-1; 11 nucleotides line up with TRBD1. The CDR3 protein is CASGGQGVKTEAFF. The DNA for the CDR3 is TGTGCCAGCGGGGGACAGGGGGTGAAAACTGAAGCTTTCTTT.